This T cell receptor (beta chain) was documented in a study of T cell responses to AZD1222 COVID-19 vaccine. Generated by immunoSEQ multiplex PCR, the TCRdb table keeps only in-frame clones and is missing some. The sample includes 90,000 to 150,000 clones, around 92% of them seen just once. Germline V gives CDR1 MNHEY, CDR2 SMNVEV (reference sequence). Trimming at V came to 6 bases and at J to 5 bases, leaving 10 bases not matched to a gene. The CDR3 length is 15 residues. The material was peripheral blood, obtained 28 days after the second AZD1222 dose. The chain recombines TRBV27 with TRBJ2-7; 10 bases line up with TRBD1. The sequence derives from an adult who received the AZD1222 COVID-19 vaccine. CDR3 sequence: CASRMGQGNYHEQYF. CDR3 sequence (DNA): TGTGCCAGCAGGATGGGACAGGGGAATTACCACGAGCAGTACTTC.